This TCR beta chain was retrieved from a study of molecular identifiers for immune sequencing clone quantification. General study findings and limits: Reportedly, one cell's Jurkat TCR RNA was detected within 1,200,000 naive CD8 cells.

Per the germline V gene, CDR1 is MGHDK and CDR2 is SYGVNS. Trimming removed 4 bases at V and 8 bases at J, with 6 bases between. The length of the CDR3 is 10 residues. Naive CD8 libraries were made from roughly 18,000 to 920,000 sorted cells, and they used 10%, 30% or 50% RNA. MiXCR, applied by TCRdb to the PCR reads, yields one record per CDR3 protein. The table lists nearly 650,000 distinct CDR3 sequences, less than 30% of them singletons. In this sample, this clonotype turned up many times. The antigen remains unidentified. Source material: naive CD8+ T cells from blood, with Jurkat cell RNA spiked in. Subset reported: FACS-sorted CD8+CD4-CCR7+CD45RA+ naive T cells. The V gene is TRBV25-1, the J gene TRBJ2-7; D gene uncertain. This sequence originates from a human donor in good health. Some libraries in this study had Jurkat cell RNA spiked in. The CDR3 loop is CASSGPQQYF. CDR3 sequence (DNA): TGTGCCAGCAGTGGTCCCCAGCAGTACTTC.